Shown below are 9 T cell receptor beta chains from a single sample sequenced in a study of spatial heterogeneity in lung cancer. These receptors' targets are unknown. The time point: sample taken at primary tumor resection. TCRdb passed the 5' RACE reads through MiXCR, listing each CDR3 protein once. The sample includes some 6,000 distinct CDR3 sequences, roughly 16% seen only once; the top ten take more than 14%. Findings and caveats of the study: Counts of expanded alpha and beta TCRs within tumors tracked the tumor nonsynonymous mutation count.

The source material was lung tumor tissue, sampled at surgery. These receptor sequences come from a male donor with early-stage non-small cell lung cancer.

The chain carries TRBV6-6 and TRBJ2-1; D ambiguous. Germline CDR1 MNHNY, CDR2 SVGAGI (reference sequence). With 5 bases removed from V and 0 bases from J, the gap between germline ends came to 14 bases. This CDR3 is 16 amino acids long. For the CDR3, the DNA is TGTGCCAGCAGTAAGAATGCCAGGAGCTCCTACAATGAGCAGTTCTTC. Its translation: CASSKNARSSYNEQFF.

This clonotype was seen many times. V and J are TRBV7-2 and TRBJ2-7, with 8 nucleotides matching TRBD2. Germline trimming cut 5 bases from V and 3 bases from J; bases unmatched to any gene: 9. Germline-derived CDR1 and CDR2 are SGHTA and FQGNSA. The CDR3 is made up of 15 amino acids. The CDR3 loop is CASSTREGSFYEQYF. DNA for the CDR3: TGTGCCAGCAGCACCCGGGAGGGATCATTCTACGAGCAGTACTTC.

This chain links TRBV27 with TRBJ2-5; 8 bases align to TRBD1. The CDR3 is 15 residues long. J gave up 5 bases and V 6 bases, and 11 bases lay outside the gene matches. Per the germline V gene, CDR1 is MNHEY and CDR2 is SMNVEV (reference sequence). The CDR3 loop reads CASSWGQDPRETQYF. For the CDR3, the DNA is TGTGCCAGCAGCTGGGGACAGGACCCTCGGGAGACCCAGTACTTC.

By share of the sample, this clonotype is medium-sized (0.01 to 0.1%). The chain recombines TRBV20-1 with TRBJ1-2, with no clear D. The germline V gene has CDR1 DFQATT and CDR2 SNEGSKA (reference sequence). V lost 0 bases and J 4 bases, leaving 18 bases between the germline ends. CDR3 size: 16 residues. The CDR3 DNA follows: TGCAGTGCTAGAGATCAGAAGGCCCAGAAGACCTATGGCTACACCTTC. Translating it yields CSARDQKAQKTYGYTF.

This clonotype has only one observation. The chain couples TRBV20-1 to TRBJ2-6; D is unresolved. Germline assignment: CDR1 DFQATT and CDR2 SNEGSKA (reference sequence). CDR3 length: 13 residues. The V end lost 0 bases, the J end lost 4 bases, and 4 bases lay between the germline ends. CDR3 region: CSARDPGANVLTF. Here the CDR3 DNA reads TGCAGTGCTAGAGACCCCGGGGCCAACGTCCTGACTTTC.

This clonotype was detected many times. This sequence joins TRBV6-4 and TRBJ2-3; no firm D call. The length of the CDR3 is 13 residues. Germline V gives CDR1 MRHNA, CDR2 SNTAGT. V was clipped by 4 bases and J by 3 bases, with 8 bases between them. CDR3 in amino acids: CASSAPNTDTQYF. The CDR3 DNA follows: TGTGCCAGCAGTGCTCCGAATACAGATACGCAGTATTTT.

In its sample, this clonotype ranks as medium-sized. The chain is built from TRBV10-1 and TRBJ2-5; no definite D call. The CDR3 is made up of 12 amino acids. The germline V gene has CDR1 WNHNN and CDR2 SYGVQD (reference sequence). The V and J ends lost 5 bases and 3 bases respectively, with 7 bases between them. CDR3 loop: CASSKGKETQYF. CDR3 DNA sequence: TGCGCCAGCAGTAAAGGGAAAGAGACCCAGTACTTC.

This clonotype has just a few counts. The rearrangement joins TRBV7-2 to TRBJ1-6; TRBD1 might be the D (6 bases). In germline, CDR1 is SGHTA, CDR2 FQGNSA. Trimming removed 7 bases from V and 6 bases from J, with 13 bases in between. This CDR3 contains 14 residues. For the CDR3, the DNA is TGTGCCAGCAAACCACAGGGTGGTAATTCACCCCTCCACTTT. Its translation: CASKPQGGNSPLHF.

This rearrangement joins TRBV12-3 or TRBV12-4 to TRBJ1-2; the D gene is possibly TRBD1 (5 bases). The CDR3 has 15 amino acids. With 6 bases removed from V and 3 bases from J, the gap between germline ends came to 17 bases. CDR3 protein: CASSPGRRADYGYTF. The CDR3 DNA follows: TGTGCCAGCAGCCCGGGACGTCGGGCTGACTATGGCTACACCTTC.